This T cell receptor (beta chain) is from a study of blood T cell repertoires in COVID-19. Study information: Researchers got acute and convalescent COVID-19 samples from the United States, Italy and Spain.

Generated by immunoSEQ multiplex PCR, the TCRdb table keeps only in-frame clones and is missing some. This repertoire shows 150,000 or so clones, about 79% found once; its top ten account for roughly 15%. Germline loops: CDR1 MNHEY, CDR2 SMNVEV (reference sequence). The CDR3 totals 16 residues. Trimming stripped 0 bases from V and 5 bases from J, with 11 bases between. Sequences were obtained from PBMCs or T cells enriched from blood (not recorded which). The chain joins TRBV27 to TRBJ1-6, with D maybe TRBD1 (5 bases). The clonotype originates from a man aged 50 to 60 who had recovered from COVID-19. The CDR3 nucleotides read TGTGCCAGCAGTTTATCGTCGGGGGTGCATAATTCACCCCTCCACTTT. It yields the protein CASSLSSGVHNSPLHF.